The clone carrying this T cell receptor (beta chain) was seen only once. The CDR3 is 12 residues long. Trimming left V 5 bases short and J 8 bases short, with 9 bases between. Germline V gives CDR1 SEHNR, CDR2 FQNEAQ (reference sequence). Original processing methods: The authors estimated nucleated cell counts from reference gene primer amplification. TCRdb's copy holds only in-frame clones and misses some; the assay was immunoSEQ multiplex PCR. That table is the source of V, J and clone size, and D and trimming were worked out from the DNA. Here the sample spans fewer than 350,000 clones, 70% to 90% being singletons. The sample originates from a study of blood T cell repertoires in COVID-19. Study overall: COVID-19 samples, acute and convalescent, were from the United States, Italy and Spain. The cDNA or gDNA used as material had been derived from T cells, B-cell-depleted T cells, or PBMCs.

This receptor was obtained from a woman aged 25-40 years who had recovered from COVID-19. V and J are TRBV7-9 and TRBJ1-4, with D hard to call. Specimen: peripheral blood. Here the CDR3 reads CASSRSFEKLFF. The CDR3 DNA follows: TGTGCCAGCAGCCGTAGTTTCGAAAAACTGTTTTTT.